The 12 T cell receptor beta chains reported below all come from one sample, sequenced in a study of response to subunit inactivated influenza vaccine. TCRdb re-analysed the RT-PCR reads in MiXCR, keeping a single row per CDR3 protein. Among almost 600,000 distinct CDR3 sequences, less than 15% were seen once, and the ten largest hold 11%. Sequenced here: PBMCs from blood, sampled roughly 12 days after vaccination. The receptors come from a man aged 50 or older who received an inactivated influenza vaccine.

This clonotype has just a few counts. This chain uses TRBV29-1 with TRBJ2-1, with 9 nucleotides matching TRBD2. Germline V gene lookup returns CDR1 SQVTM and CDR2 ANQGSEA. The trim removed 7 bases at V and 9 bases at J, leaving 10 bases unmatched. The CDR3 length is 13 residues. CDR3 bases: TGCAGCGCTGAGGGCGGGGGGGTGGTTGAGCAGTTCTTC. It codes for CSAEGGGVVEQFF.

This sequence joins TRBV12-3 or TRBV12-4 and TRBJ2-7, with unresolved D. V was shortened by 0 bases and J by 6 bases, with 9 bases between the two germline ends. The CDR3 has 13 residues. Here the CDR3 DNA reads TGTGCCAGCAGTTTAGCTAGGGTAACCGAGCAGTACTTC. Translated, it gives CASSLARVTEQYF.

V is TRBV12-3 or TRBV12-4 and J is TRBJ1-2; perhaps TRBD1 as D (5 bases). Trimming stripped 3 bases from V and 6 bases from J, with 17 bases between. This CDR3 has 15 amino acids. CDR3 DNA: TGTGCCAGCAGTTTCTCGCGGCATGACAGAAATGGCTACACCTTC. Translating gives CASSFSRHDRNGYTF.

The chain has TRBV4-2 and TRBJ1-3; perhaps TRBD1 as D (6 bases). Germline lookup yields CDR1 LGHNA and CDR2 YNFKEQ. The CDR3 contains 16 residues. V was trimmed by 2 bases and J by 4 bases, leaving 15 bases between them. DNA of the CDR3: TGTGCCAGCAGCCAAACGGGGCAGGGGATGGGAAACACCATATATTTT. Protein: CASSQTGQGMGNTIYF.

In its sample, this clonotype was seen a few times. The chain links TRBV29-1 to TRBJ2-5, with D possibly being TRBD1 or TRBD2 (5 bases each). V was cut by 6 bases and J by 11 bases, with 19 bases left in between. CDR1 SQVTM and CDR2 ANQGSEA come from the germline V gene. The CDR3 has 12 amino acids. The CDR3 protein is CSVAPSPGRQYF. The CDR3 DNA reads as TGCAGCGTCGCCCCTTCCCCGGGACGGCAGTACTTC. The whole variable domain, remainder taken from reference TRBV29-1 and TRBJ2-5, is SAVISQKPSRDICQRGTSLTIQCQVDSQVTMMFWYRQQPGQSLTLIATANQGSEATYESGFVIDKFPISRPNLTFSTLTVSNMSPEDSSIYLCSVAPSPGRQYFGPGTRLLVL.

This chain joins TRBV12-3 or TRBV12-4 and TRBJ1-5, with TRBD1 as a possible D gene (5 bases). CDR3 length: 11 amino acids. The V gene lost 6 bases and the J gene lost 9 bases, with 9 bases spanning the gap. The CDR3 loop reads CASSRGAPQHF. The CDR3 DNA is TGTGCCAGCAGCCGCGGGGCGCCCCAGCATTTT.

This clonotype was recorded at least ten times. The rearrangement links TRBV15 to TRBJ2-3; possible D gene TRBD1, 5 bases. The CDR3 sequence is 13 residues long. Germline assignment: CDR1 LNHNV and CDR2 YYDKDF (reference sequence). With 1 base removed from V and 7 bases from J, the gap between germline ends came to 9 bases. For the CDR3, the DNA is TGTGCCACCAGCAGAGCTACAGGAAATACGCAGTATTTT. Translation gives CATSRATGNTQYF.

This chain joins TRBV12-3 or TRBV12-4 and TRBJ1-2, with D tentatively TRBD1 (5 bases). This CDR3 has 13 residues. The V and J ends lost 1 base and 9 bases respectively, with 12 bases between them. The CDR3 nucleotides are TGTGCCAGCAGTTTAGGCCAGGGCCTGAGCTACACCTTC. Amino acids: CASSLGQGLSYTF.

This clonotype has only a few counts. This sequence joins TRBV6-2 or TRBV6-3 and TRBJ2-1; perhaps TRBD2 as D (6 bases). Germline V CDR1 and CDR2: MNHEY, SVGEGT. The CDR3 has 17 amino acids. V was shortened by 0 bases and J by 0 bases, with 12 bases between the two germline ends. This chain's CDR3 is CASSYSFLATSYNEQFF. The CDR3 DNA reads as TGTGCCAGCAGTTACTCGTTCCTAGCGACCTCCTACAATGAGCAGTTCTTC.

This clonotype was recorded many times. The chain employs TRBV12-3 or TRBV12-4 and TRBJ1-1; no firm D call. CDR3 length: 14 amino acids. Trimming stripped 6 bases from V and 3 bases from J, with 14 bases between. CDR3 residues: CASSNPGRDTEAFF. DNA for the CDR3: TGTGCCAGCAGCAACCCCGGTAGGGACACTGAAGCTTTCTTT.

The chain carries TRBV10-2 and TRBJ2-5, with TRBD2 identical over 7 bases. The CDR3 contains 14 residues. Germline-derived CDR1 and CDR2 are WSHSY and SAAADI. The junction had 7 bases not matched to a gene; V was cut back by 8 bases and J by 1 base. The CDR3 region has the DNA TGCGCCAGCGAGCGCACGGGGGGCCAAGAGACCCAGTACTTC. This codes for CASERTGGQETQYF.

A few counts support this clonotype. The chain has TRBV12-3 or TRBV12-4 and TRBJ2-1, with D possibly TRBD1 on 6 matching bases. The CDR3 runs 12 residues. V lost 3 bases, J lost 13 bases, and 13 bases lay in between. The CDR3 region is CASSFRRTVQFF. CDR3 coding DNA: TGTGCCAGCAGTTTTCGTCGGACAGTACAGTTCTTC.